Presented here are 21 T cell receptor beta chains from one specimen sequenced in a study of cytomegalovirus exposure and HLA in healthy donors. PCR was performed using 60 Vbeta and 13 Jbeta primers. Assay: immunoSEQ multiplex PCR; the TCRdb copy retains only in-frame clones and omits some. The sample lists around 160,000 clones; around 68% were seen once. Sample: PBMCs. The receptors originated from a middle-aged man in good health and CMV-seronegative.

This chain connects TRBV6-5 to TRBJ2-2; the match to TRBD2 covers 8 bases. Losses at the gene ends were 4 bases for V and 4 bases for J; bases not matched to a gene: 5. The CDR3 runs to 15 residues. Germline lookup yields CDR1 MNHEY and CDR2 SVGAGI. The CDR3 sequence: CASSLSGGTTGELFF. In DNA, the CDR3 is TGTGCCAGCAGTTTAAGCGGGGGAACCACCGGGGAGCTGTTTTTT.

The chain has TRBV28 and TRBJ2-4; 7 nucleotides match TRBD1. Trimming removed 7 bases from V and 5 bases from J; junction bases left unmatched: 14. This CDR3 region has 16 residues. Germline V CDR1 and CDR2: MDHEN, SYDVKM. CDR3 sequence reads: CASNTPGQKSQNIQYF. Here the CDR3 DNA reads TGTGCCAGCAATACCCCGGGACAGAAAAGCCAAAACATTCAGTACTTC.

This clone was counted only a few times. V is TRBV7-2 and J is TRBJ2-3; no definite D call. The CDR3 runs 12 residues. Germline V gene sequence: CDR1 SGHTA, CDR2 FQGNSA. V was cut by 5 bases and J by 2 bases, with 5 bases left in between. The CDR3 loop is CASSPNTDTQYF. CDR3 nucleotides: TGTGCCAGCAGCCCCAACACAGATACGCAGTATTTT.

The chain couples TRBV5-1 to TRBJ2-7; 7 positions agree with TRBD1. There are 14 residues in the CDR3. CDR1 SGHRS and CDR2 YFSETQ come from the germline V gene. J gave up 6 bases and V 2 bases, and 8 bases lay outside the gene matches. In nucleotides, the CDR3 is TGCGCCAGCAGCTTTGGATCAAGACAGGGCGAGCAGTACTTC. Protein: CASSFGSRQGEQYF.

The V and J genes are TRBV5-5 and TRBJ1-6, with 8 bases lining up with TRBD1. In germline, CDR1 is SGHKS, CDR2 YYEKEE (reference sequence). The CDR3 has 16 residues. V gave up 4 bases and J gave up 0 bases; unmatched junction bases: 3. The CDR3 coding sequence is TGTGCCAGCAGCGTTACAGGGGGCTCCTATAATTCACCCCTCCACTTT. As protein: CASSVTGGSYNSPLHF.

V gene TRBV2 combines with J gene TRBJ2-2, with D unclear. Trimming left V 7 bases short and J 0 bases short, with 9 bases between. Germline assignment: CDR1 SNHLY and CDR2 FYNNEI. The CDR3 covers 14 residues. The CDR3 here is CASNYPANTGELFF. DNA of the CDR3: TGTGCCAGCAATTACCCAGCGAACACCGGGGAGCTGTTTTTT.

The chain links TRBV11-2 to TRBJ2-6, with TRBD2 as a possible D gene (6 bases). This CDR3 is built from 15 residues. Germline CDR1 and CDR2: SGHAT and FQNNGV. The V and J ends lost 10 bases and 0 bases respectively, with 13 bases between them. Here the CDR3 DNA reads TGTGCCATGGGGGACTGGGGCTCTGGGGCCAACGTCCTGACTTTC. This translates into CAMGDWGSGANVLTF.

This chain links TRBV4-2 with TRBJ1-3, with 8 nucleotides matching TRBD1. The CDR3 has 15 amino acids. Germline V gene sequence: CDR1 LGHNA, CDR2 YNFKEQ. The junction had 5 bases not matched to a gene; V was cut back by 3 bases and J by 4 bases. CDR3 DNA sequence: TGTGCCAGCAGCCAGGCGGACAGGGACGGAAACACCATATATTTT. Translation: CASSQADRDGNTIYF.

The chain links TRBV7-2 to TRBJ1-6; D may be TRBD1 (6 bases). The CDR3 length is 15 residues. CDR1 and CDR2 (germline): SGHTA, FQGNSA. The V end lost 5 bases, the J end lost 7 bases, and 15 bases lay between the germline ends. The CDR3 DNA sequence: TGTGCCAGCAGCGCACGCCCAGGGGAGAATTCACCCCTCCACTTT. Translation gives CASSARPGENSPLHF.

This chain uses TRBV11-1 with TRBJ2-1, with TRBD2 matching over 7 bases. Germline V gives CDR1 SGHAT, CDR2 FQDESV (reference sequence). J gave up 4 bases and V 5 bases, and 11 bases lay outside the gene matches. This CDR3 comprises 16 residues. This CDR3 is CASSLRGVPFYNEQFF. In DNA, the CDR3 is TGTGCCAGCAGCCTTCGGGGGGTCCCTTTTTACAATGAGCAGTTCTTC. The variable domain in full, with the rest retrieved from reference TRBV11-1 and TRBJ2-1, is EAEVAQSPRYKITEKSQAVAFWCDPISGHATLYWYRQILGQGPELLVQFQDESVVDDSQLPKDRFSAERLKGVDSTLKIQPAELGDSAMYLCASSLRGVPFYNEQFFGPGTRLTVL.

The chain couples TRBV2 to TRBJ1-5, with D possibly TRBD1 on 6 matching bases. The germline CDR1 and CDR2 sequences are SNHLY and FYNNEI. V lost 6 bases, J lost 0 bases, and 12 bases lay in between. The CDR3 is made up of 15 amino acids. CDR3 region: CASRYRDYSNQPQHF. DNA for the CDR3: TGTGCCAGCAGGTACAGGGATTATAGCAATCAGCCCCAGCATTTT. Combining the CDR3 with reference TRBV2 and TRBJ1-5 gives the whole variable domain EPEVTQTPSHQVTQMGQEVILRCVPISNHLYFYWYRQILGQKVEFLVSFYNNEISEKSEIFDDQFSVERPDGSNFTLKIRSTKLEDSAMYFCASRYRDYSNQPQHFGDGTRLSIL.

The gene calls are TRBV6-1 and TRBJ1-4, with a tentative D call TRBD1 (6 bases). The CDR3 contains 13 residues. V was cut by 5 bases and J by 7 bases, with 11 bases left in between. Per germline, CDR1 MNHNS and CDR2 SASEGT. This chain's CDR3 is CASSRIQGEKLFF. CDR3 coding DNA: TGTGCCAGCAGTAGAATACAGGGTGAAAAACTGTTTTTT.

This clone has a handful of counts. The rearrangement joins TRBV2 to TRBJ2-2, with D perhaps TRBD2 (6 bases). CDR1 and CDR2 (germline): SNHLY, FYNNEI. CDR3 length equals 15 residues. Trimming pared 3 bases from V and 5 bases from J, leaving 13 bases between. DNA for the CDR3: TGTGCCAGCAGTGAGTGGGGGGTTGGAACCGGGGAGCTGTTTTTT. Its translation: CASSEWGVGTGELFF.

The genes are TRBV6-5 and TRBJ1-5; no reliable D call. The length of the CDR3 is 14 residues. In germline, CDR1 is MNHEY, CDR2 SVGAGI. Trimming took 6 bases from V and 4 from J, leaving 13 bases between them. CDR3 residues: CASSPRLSNQPQHF. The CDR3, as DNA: TGTGCCAGCAGCCCGAGACTCTCTAATCAGCCCCAGCATTTT.

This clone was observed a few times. CDR3 protein: CASSQDSGAGNTIYF. CDR3 DNA: TGCGCCAGCAGCCAAGATAGCGGGGCTGGAAACACCATATATTTT. V usage is TRBV4-1 and J usage is TRBJ1-3; D unresolved. CDR3 length equals 15 residues. CDR1 MGHRA and CDR2 YSYEKL come from the germline V gene. Trimming shortened V by 0 bases and J by 2 bases, and 8 bases separated the two germline ends.

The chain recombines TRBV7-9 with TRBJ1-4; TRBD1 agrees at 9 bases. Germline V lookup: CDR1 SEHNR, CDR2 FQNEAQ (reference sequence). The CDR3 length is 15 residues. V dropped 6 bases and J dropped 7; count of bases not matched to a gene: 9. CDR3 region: CASRGTGTGTEKLFF. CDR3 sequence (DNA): TGTGCCAGCAGGGGAACGGGGACAGGGACTGAAAAACTGTTTTTT.

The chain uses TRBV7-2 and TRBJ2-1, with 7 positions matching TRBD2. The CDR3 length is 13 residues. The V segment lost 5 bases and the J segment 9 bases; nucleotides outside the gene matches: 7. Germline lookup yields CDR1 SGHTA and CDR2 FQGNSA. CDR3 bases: TGTGCCAGCAGCCACGGGGGGACGTTTGAGCAGTTCTTC. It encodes CASSHGGTFEQFF.

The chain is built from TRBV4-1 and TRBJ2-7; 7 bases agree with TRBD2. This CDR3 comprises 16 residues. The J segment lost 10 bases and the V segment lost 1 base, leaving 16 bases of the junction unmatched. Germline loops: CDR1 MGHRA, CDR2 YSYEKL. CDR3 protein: CASSQVSAGTGDLQYF. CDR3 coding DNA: TGCGCCAGCAGCCAAGTATCAGCGGGGACCGGAGACCTACAGTACTTC.

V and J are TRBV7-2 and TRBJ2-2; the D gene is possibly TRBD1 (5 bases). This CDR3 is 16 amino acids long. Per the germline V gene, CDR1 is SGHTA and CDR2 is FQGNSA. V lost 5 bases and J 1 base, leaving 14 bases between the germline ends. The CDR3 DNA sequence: TGTGCCAGCAGCACATACAGGATAATGAACACCGGGGAGCTGTTTTTT. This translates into CASSTYRIMNTGELFF.

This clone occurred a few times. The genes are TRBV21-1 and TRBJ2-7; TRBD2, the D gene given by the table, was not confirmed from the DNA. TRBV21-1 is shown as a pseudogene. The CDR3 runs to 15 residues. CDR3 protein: CASSKRGGGDNEQYF. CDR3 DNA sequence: TGTGCCAGCAGCAAAAGAGGTGGAGGGGATAACGAGCAGTACTTC.

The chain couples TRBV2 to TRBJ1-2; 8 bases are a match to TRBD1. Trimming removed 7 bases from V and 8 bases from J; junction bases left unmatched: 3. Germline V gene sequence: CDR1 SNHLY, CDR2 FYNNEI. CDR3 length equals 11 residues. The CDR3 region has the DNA TGTGCCAGCAAGACAGGGGAAGGCTACACCTTC. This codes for CASKTGEGYTF.